The rows below give T cell receptor beta chains drawn from one sample of a study of OX40 agonist ivuxolimab in advanced cancers. Using immunoSEQ multiplex PCR, the repertoire was profiled, and TCRdb retains in-frame clones only, with some absent. The table has 15,000 to 20,000 clones, around 70% seen once. The input for sequencing was CD4+ or CD8+ T cells sorted from blood, taken in a trial of the OX40 agonist ivuxolimab. The origin of the receptors is an adult with an advanced solid tumor such as melanoma, head and neck, liver or kidney cancer. Both conserved end residues are part of each CDR3. A D gene is named only where the DNA matches it firmly. Expanded clones get a size class; other rows say once, few or many, or leave the size out.

TRBV28	TRBJ2-7	TRBD1	.	CASSSLGTGGPYEQYF	TGTGCCAGCAGTTCCCTGGGAACAGGGGGTCCCTACGAGCAGTACTTC
TRBV7-3	TRBJ2-1	TRBD2	.	CASSTSSGDKREANNEQFF	TGTGCCAGCAGCACAAGCTCCGGGGATAAGCGGGAGGCCAACAATGAGCAGTTCTTC
TRBV28	TRBJ2-7	TRBD2	medium-sized	CASSLFGLGSYEQYF	TGTGCCAGCAGTTTATTTGGACTAGGAAGCTACGAGCAGTACTTC
TRBV7-2	TRBJ1-4	.	.	CASSLSGGYNEKLFF	TGTGCCAGCAGCTTATCCGGGGGGTATAATGAAAAACTGTTTTTT
TRBV7-8	TRBJ1-5	.	once	CASSLGLGINQPQHF	TGTGCCAGCAGCTTAGGCTTGGGGATTAATCAGCCCCAGCATTTT
TRBV10-3	TRBJ2-2	TRBD2	.	CAISPTSGRKAGELFF	TGTGCCATCAGCCCCACTAGCGGGAGAAAGGCCGGGGAGCTGTTTTTT
TRBV7-9	TRBJ2-7	.	.	CASGQQTYEQYF	TGTGCCAGCGGACAGCAAACCTACGAGCAGTACTTC
TRBV6-1	TRBJ2-3	.	.	CASAYLGGGADTQYF	TGTGCCAGCGCTTACTTGGGGGGTGGAGCAGATACGCAGTATTTT
TRBV11-2	TRBJ2-2	TRBD2	once	CASSLGLAGPGAGELFF	TGTGCCAGCAGTCTGGGACTAGCGGGTCCCGGAGCCGGGGAGCTGTTTTTT
TRBV19	TRBJ1-2	.	.	CASDSGNYGYTF	TGTGCCAGTGACAGCGGCAACTATGGCTACACCTTC
TRBV7-9	TRBJ2-7	.	.	CASSLQGGPYEQYF	TGTGCCAGCAGCTTACAGGGTGGCCCCTACGAGCAGTACTTC
TRBV9	TRBJ2-1	TRBD2	few	CASSDTSGLEDEQFF	TGTGCCAGCAGCGATACTAGCGGCTTGGAGGATGAGCAGTTCTTC
TRBV10-3	TRBJ1-1	.	.	CAISGAEGTTEAFF	TGTGCCATCAGTGGAGCGGAGGGGACCACTGAAGCTTTCTTT
TRBV4-1	TRBJ2-7	TRBD2	few	CASSQEPAGPYEQYF	TGCGCCAGCAGCCAGGAACCAGCGGGACCCTACGAGCAGTACTTC
TRBV11-2	TRBJ2-7	TRBD1	.	CASSLDPGQGFYEQYF	TGTGCCAGCAGCTTAGATCCGGGACAGGGGTTCTACGAGCAGTACTTC
TRBV9	TRBJ2-1	.	.	CASSDRVNEQFF	TGTGCCAGCAGCGACAGGGTGAATGAGCAGTTCTTC
TRBV6-6	TRBJ2-2	.	.	CASSYYKVAGELFF	TGTGCCAGCAGTTATTACAAAGTGGCCGGGGAGCTGTTTTTT
TRBV5-5	TRBJ2-7	.	.	CASSLRGILRSYEQYF	TGTGCCAGCAGCCTTAGGGGTATCCTTCGCTCCTACGAGCAGTACTTC
TRBV14	TRBJ2-7	.	.	CASSHSYEQYF	TGTGCCAGCAGCCACTCCTACGAGCAGTACTTC
TRBV7-9	TRBJ2-1	TRBD1	.	CASSLGQGDAIF	TGTGCCAGCAGCTTGGGACAGGGGGACGCGATCTTC
TRBV5-3	TRBJ1-1	.	.	CASKGGNTEAFF	TGCGCCAGCAAAGGAGGGAACACTGAAGCTTTCTTT
TRBV11-2	TRBJ2-6	.	.	CASSPGTQTGANVLTF	TGTGCCAGCAGCCCAGGGACACAAACCGGGGCCAACGTCCTGACTTTC
TRBV6-1	TRBJ1-5	TRBD1	.	CASSPDRGDNQPQHF	TGTGCCAGCAGTCCTGACAGGGGGGACAATCAGCCCCAGCATTTT
TRBV4-1	TRBJ2-7	TRBD2	.	CASSQEVSSGIYEQYF	TGCGCCAGCAGCCAAGAGGTTTCTAGCGGGATCTACGAGCAGTACTTC
TRBV30	TRBJ1-5	TRBD1	.	CAWSYTGGQGNQPQHF	TGTGCCTGGAGTTATACAGGGGGCCAGGGCAATCAGCCCCAGCATTTT
TRBV11-3	TRBJ2-7	TRBD2	few	CASSQEVAGAYEQYF	TGTGCCAGCAGCCAAGAAGTAGCGGGGGCCTACGAGCAGTACTTC
TRBV11-2	TRBJ1-4	.	.	CASSGEGANEKLFF	TGTGCCAGCAGCGGGGAGGGGGCTAATGAAAAACTGTTTTTT
TRBV5-6	TRBJ2-1	TRBD2	.	CASSLELAGDDEQFF	TGTGCCAGCAGCTTGGAACTAGCGGGAGATGATGAGCAGTTCTTC
TRBV2	TRBJ2-1	TRBD2	.	CASSLERGGPYNEQFF	TGTGCCAGCAGCTTAGAAAGGGGAGGGCCCTACAATGAGCAGTTCTTC
TRBV6-5	TRBJ2-2	.	few	CASWNRAGELFF	TGTGCCAGCTGGAACAGGGCCGGGGAGCTGTTTTTT
TRBV5-3	TRBJ1-2	TRBD1	.	CASRDPTGEEDGYTF	TGTGCCAGCAGGGATCCTACAGGGGAGGAGGACGGCTACACCTTC
TRBV7-9	TRBJ2-1	.	.	CASSAYWAGEGDEQFF	TGTGCCAGCAGCGCCTATTGGGCGGGAGAGGGGGATGAGCAGTTCTTC
TRBV7-9	TRBJ2-5	.	.	CASTPGEGGEETQYF	TGTGCCAGCACCCCAGGGGAGGGGGGAGAGGAGACCCAGTACTTC
TRBV27	TRBJ1-2	.	.	CASSLSGDWNYGYTF	TGTGCCAGCAGTTTATCGGGTGACTGGAACTATGGCTACACCTTC
TRBV5-7	TRBJ2-4	.	.	CASSLELVPNLRKNIQYF	TGTGCCAGCAGCTTGGAACTAGTACCCAATCTCCGTAAAAACATTCAGTACTTC
TRBV27	TRBJ2-1	.	.	CASSLSGNEQFF	TGTGCCAGCAGTTTATCGGGCAATGAGCAGTTCTTC
TRBV6-5	TRBJ2-1	TRBD2	.	CASSYGVAGGEQFF	TGTGCCAGCAGTTACGGGGTAGCGGGAGGTGAGCAGTTCTTC
TRBV6-6	TRBJ1-1	.	.	CASTGGAEAFF	TGTGCCAGCACGGGGGGAGCTGAAGCTTTCTTT
TRBV19	TRBJ2-4	.	medium-sized	CASSILVAKNIQYF	TGTGCCAGTAGTATTTTGGTCGCCAAAAACATTCAGTACTTC
TRBV15	TRBJ1-1	TRBD1	.	CATSRGTGLRNTEAFF	TGTGCCACCAGCAGGGGGACAGGGTTAAGGAACACTGAAGCTTTCTTT
TRBV2	TRBJ2-3	TRBD2	few	CASSGLESSGRAGIDTQYF	TGTGCCAGCAGTGGCCTGGAGTCTAGCGGGAGGGCCGGGATAGATACGCAGTATTTT
TRBV28	TRBJ2-5	TRBD1	few	CASSSVGQLEETQYF	TGTGCCAGCAGTTCCGTGGGACAGCTCGAAGAGACCCAGTACTTC
TRBV27	TRBJ1-2	.	.	CASSPGGDDYGYTF	TGTGCCAGCAGTCCTGGGGGGGACGACTATGGCTACACCTTC
TRBV28	TRBJ2-7	TRBD1	.	CASSTGQGYEQYF	TGTGCCAGCAGTACGGGACAGGGCTACGAGCAGTACTTC
TRBV7-9	TRBJ2-1	.	.	CASSAGTEQFF	TGTGCCAGCAGCGCAGGGACTGAGCAGTTCTTC
TRBV30	TRBJ1-1	.	few	CAWNLGTEAFF	TGTGCCTGGAATCTGGGAACTGAAGCTTTCTTT
TRBV11-2	TRBJ2-7	.	.	CASSLGPDTIYEQYF	TGTGCCAGCAGCTTAGGCCCCGACACTATTTACGAGCAGTACTTC
TRBV19	TRBJ2-1	TRBD2	.	CASSPSGTYNEQFF	TGTGCCAGTAGCCCTAGCGGGACTTACAATGAGCAGTTCTTC
TRBV30	TRBJ1-2	TRBD1	.	CACKEGDRGDYGYTF	TGTGCCTGCAAAGAAGGGGACAGGGGAGACTATGGCTACACCTTC
TRBV27	TRBJ2-3	.	.	CASSAPAGPTDTQYF	TGTGCCAGCAGTGCCCCAGCGGGCCCCACAGATACGCAGTATTTT
TRBV7-6	TRBJ2-7	.	.	CASSLSEDSYEQYF	TGTGCCAGCAGCTTAAGCGAGGATTCGTATGAGCAGTACTTC
TRBV18	TRBJ2-7	TRBD2	.	CASSPESGRGYEQYF	TGTGCCAGCTCACCTGAGAGCGGGAGAGGTTACGAGCAGTACTTC
TRBV6-5	TRBJ1-1	.	.	CASRDWTEQAFF	TGTGCCAGCAGGGATTGGACGGAGCAAGCTTTCTTT
TRBV27	TRBJ2-5	TRBD1	.	CASSPSTGQGYQETQYF	TGTGCCAGCAGTCCATCCACGGGACAGGGCTACCAAGAGACCCAGTACTTC
TRBV27	TRBJ1-2	.	.	CASSADGFYGYTF	TGTGCCAGCAGCGCAGACGGGTTCTATGGCTACACCTTC
TRBV13	TRBJ1-2	.	.	CASSLRIWLREHGYTF	TGTGCCAGCAGCTTAAGGATTTGGCTGCGTGAACATGGCTACACCTTC
TRBV7-6	TRBJ1-2	TRBD1	.	CASSPDRFGGRYGYTF	TGTGCCAGCAGCCCGGACAGGTTCGGTGGCCGCTATGGCTACACCTTC
TRBV6-4	TRBJ2-2	TRBD1	.	CASSDGQDTGELFF	TGTGCCAGCAGTGACGGACAGGACACCGGGGAGCTGTTTTTT